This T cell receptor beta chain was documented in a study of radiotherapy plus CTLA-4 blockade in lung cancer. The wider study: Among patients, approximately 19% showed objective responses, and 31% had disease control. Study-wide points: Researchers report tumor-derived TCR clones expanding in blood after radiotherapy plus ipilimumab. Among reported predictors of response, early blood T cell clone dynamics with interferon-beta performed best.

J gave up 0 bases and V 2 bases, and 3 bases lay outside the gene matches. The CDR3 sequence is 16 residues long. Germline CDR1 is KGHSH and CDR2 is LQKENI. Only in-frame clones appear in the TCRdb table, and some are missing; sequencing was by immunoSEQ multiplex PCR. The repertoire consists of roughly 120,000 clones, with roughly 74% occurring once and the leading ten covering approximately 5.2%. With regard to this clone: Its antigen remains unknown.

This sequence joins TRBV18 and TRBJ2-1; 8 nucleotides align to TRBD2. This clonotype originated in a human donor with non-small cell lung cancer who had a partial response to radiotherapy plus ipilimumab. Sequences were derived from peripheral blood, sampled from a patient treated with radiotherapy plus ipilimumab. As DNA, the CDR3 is TGTGCCAGCTCACCAAATAGCGGGGCCTCCTACAATGAGCAGTTCTTC. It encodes CASSPNSGASYNEQFF.